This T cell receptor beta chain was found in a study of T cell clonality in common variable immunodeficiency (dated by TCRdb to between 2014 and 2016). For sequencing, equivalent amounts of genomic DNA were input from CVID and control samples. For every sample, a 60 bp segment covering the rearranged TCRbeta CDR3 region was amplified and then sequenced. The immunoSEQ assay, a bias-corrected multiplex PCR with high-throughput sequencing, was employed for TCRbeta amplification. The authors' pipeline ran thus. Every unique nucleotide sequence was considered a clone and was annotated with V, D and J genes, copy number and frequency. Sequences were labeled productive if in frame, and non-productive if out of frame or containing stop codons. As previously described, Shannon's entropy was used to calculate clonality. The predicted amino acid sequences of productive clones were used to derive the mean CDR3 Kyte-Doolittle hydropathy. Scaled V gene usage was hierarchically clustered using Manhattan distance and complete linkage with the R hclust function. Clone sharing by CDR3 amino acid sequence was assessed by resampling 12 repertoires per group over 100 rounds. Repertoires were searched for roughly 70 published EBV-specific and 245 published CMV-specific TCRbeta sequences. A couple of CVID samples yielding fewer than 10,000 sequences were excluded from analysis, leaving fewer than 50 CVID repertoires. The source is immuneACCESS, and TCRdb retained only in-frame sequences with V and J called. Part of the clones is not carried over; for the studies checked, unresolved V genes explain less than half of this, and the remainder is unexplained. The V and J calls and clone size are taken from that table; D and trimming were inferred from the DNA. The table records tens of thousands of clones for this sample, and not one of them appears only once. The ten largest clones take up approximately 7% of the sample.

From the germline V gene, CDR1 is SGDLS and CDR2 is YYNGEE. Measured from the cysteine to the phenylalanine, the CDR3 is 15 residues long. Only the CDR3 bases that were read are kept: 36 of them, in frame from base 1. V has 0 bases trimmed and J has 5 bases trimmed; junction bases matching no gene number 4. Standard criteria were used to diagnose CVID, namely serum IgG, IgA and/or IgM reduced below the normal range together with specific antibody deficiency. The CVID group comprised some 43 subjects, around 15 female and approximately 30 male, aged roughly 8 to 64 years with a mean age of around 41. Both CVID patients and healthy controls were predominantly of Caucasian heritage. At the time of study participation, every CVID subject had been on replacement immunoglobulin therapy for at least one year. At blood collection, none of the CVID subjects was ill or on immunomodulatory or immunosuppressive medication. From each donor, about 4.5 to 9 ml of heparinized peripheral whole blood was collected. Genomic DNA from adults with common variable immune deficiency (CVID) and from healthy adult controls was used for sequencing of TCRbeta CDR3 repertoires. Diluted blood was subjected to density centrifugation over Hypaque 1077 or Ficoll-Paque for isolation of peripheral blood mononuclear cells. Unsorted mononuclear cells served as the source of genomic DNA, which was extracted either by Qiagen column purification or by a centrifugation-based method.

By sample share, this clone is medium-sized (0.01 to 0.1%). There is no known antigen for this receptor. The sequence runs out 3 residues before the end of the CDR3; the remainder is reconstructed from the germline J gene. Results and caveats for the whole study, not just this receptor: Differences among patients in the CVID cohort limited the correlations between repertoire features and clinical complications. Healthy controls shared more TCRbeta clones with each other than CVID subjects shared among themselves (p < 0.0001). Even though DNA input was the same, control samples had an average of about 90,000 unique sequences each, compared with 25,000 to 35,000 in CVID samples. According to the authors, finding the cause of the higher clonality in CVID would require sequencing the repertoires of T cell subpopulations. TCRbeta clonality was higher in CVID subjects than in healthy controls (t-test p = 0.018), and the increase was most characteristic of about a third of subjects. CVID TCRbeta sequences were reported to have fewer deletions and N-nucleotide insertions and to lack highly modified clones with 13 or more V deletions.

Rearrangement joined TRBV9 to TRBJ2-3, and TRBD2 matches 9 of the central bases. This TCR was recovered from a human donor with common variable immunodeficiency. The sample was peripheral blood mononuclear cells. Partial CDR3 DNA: TGTGCCAGCAGCGTAGTGTTAGCGGGAGTAGATACG. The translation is CASSVVLAGVDT. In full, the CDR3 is CASSVVLAGVDTQYF.